Following are 17 T cell receptor beta chains from one sample sequenced in a study of shared clonotypes between healthy human individuals. The table came from immunoSEQ multiplex PCR; TCRdb's copy has only in-frame clones and leaves some out. Found here are about 870,000 clones, nearly 95% of them singletons; the top ten hold approximately 25%. Naive CD8 cells comprised CD45RO-negative, CCR7-positively selected cells, excluding terminally differentiated effector memory CD45RA+ cells. The specimen sequenced was naive CD8+ T cells sorted from blood. These receptors all come from a man aged 25-45 years in good health.

Of note for this clone: A much larger clone differs from this one at a single base, so this may be a read error. This CDR3 is also generated by other DNA sequences in the sample. This chain links TRBV7-9 with TRBJ2-5; no reliable D call. Deletions cut 3 bases from V and 1 base from J, with 0 bases between. Germline-derived CDR1 and CDR2 are SEHNR and FQNEAQ (reference sequence). CDR3 length: 11 amino acids. In DNA, the CDR3 is TGTGCCAGCAGCTTCCAAGAGACCCAGTACTTC. Translating it yields CASSFQETQYF.

Comment on this clone: The same CDR3 also results from other DNA sequences found in this sample. The gene calls are TRBV19 and TRBJ2-2; the D is unclear. CDR1 and CDR2 from the germline V gene are LNHDA and SQIVND (reference sequence). The CDR3 is made up of 13 amino acids. The V and J ends lost 1 base and 4 bases respectively, with 4 bases between them. CDR3 sequence: CASSIGTTGELFF. CDR3 nucleotide sequence: TGTGCCAGTAGTATAGGGACCACCGGGGAGCTGTTTTTT.

Comments on this clone: One end of the junction does not line up with germline, which may come from a read error. J is TRBJ2-5 and V is TRBV7-6, with 8 nucleotides matching TRBD1. The CDR3 is 13 amino acids. Germline CDR1 and CDR2: SGHVS and FNYEAQ. This CDR3 is CASSLTNGATGDF. The CDR3 nucleotides are TGTGCCAGCAGCTTAACCAACGGTGCGACAGGGGACTTC.

V usage is TRBV27 and J usage is TRBJ2-5; no firm D call. CDR1 is MNHEY, CDR2 SMNVEV, per germline (reference sequence). V gave up 8 bases and J gave up 2 bases, with 3 bases separating them. The CDR3 spans 10 residues. CDR3 nucleotides: TGTGCCAGCGGGCAAGAGACCCAGTACTTC. Its translation is CASGQETQYF.

This clone has just one count. CDR3 in DNA: TGTGCCAGCAGTTCCCCACTAGCGGGGGAAGACGGGCAGTTCTTC. Its protein is CASSSPLAGEDGQFF. The chain links TRBV6-5 to TRBJ2-1; the match to TRBD2 covers 11 bases. The CDR3 is 15 residues long. The germline V gene has CDR1 MNHEY and CDR2 SVGAGI. The V segment lost 4 bases and the J segment 12 bases; nucleotides outside the gene matches: 11.

The rearrangement uses TRBV4-1 and TRBJ1-5; D remains ambiguous. The CDR3 extends over 16 amino acids. The V gene's germline CDR1 is MGHRA and CDR2 YSYEKL. V lost 3 bases and J 0 bases, leaving 12 bases between the germline ends. The CDR3, as DNA: TGCGCCAGCAGCCACCCTCGAGAGAATAGCAATCAGCCCCAGCATTTT. It specifies CASSHPRENSNQPQHF.

This chain joins TRBV10-1 and TRBJ2-1; 8 bases are shared with TRBD1. Unmatched junction bases numbered 9, after V lost 2 bases and J lost 6 bases. CDR1 is WNHNN, CDR2 SYGVQD, per germline (reference sequence). The CDR3 runs to 16 residues. The CDR3 nucleotides are TGCGCCAGCAGTGAGACCGGACAGGGTTGGTTCAATGAGCAGTTCTTC. Translated: CASSETGQGWFNEQFF.

V is TRBV2 and J is TRBJ2-3, with D perhaps given as TRBD1 or TRBD2 (6 bases each). This CDR3 region has 14 residues. V was trimmed by 6 bases and J by 5 bases, leaving 15 bases between them. Germline loops: CDR1 SNHLY, CDR2 FYNNEI. The DNA of the CDR3 is TGTGCCAGCAGCGGAGCGGAGGGGGGAGATACGCAGTATTTT. Translated: CASSGAEGGDTQYF.

This clone was detected only once. The DNA of the CDR3 is TGTGCCAGCAGCTTCTCAGGTCTGAGCGATCAGCCCCAGCATTTT. Its protein product is CASSFSGLSDQPQHF. The chain has TRBV9 and TRBJ1-5, with no clear D. Germline loops: CDR1 SGDLS, CDR2 YYNGEE. The V and J ends lost 4 bases and 5 bases respectively, with 16 bases between them. There are 15 residues in the CDR3.

Written as DNA, the CDR3 is TGCGCCAGCAGCTCCTCAGGGGGCTCCTACGAGCAGTACTTC. It is translated as CASSSSGGSYEQYF. V is TRBV5-1 and J is TRBJ2-7; 7 bases line up with TRBD1. The CDR3 covers 14 residues. The J segment lost 0 bases and the V segment lost 3 bases, leaving 3 bases of the junction unmatched. Germline V CDR1 and CDR2: SGHRS, YFSETQ.

The rearrangement links TRBV27 to TRBJ2-7; TRBD1 might be the D (6 bases). The CDR3 extends over 16 amino acids. V shed 1 base and J shed 0 bases, with 13 bases lying between them. Per germline, CDR1 MNHEY and CDR2 SMNVEV (reference sequence). The DNA of the CDR3 is TGTGCCAGCAGTTTATTGGGGACAACCGGCTCCTACGAGCAGTACTTC. It encodes CASSLLGTTGSYEQYF.

This clone was recorded once. The chain couples TRBV30 to TRBJ2-3, with TRBD2 matching 11 bases. After removal of 1 base from V and 1 base from J, the junction contained 10 bases not matched to a gene. The germline gives CDR1 GTSNPN, CDR2 SVGIG (reference sequence). The CDR3 spans 18 residues. The CDR3 DNA follows: TGTGCCTGGAGTGGGTTAGCGGGAGGGCAGGGGGGCACAGATACGCAGTATTTT. Protein: CAWSGLAGGQGGTDTQYF.

The rearrangement links TRBV27 to TRBJ2-5, with a tentative D call TRBD1 (6 bases). In germline, CDR1 is MNHEY, CDR2 SMNVEV (reference sequence). The V end lost 4 bases, the J end lost 1 base, and 7 bases lay between the germline ends. The CDR3 loop spans 13 amino acids. The chain's CDR3 is CASSSDSQETQYF. In DNA, the CDR3 is TGTGCCAGCAGTTCGGACAGCCAAGAGACCCAGTACTTC.

This clone was seen only a few times. The CDR3 DNA reads as TGTGCCAGCAGCCTCGGACTCGTGTTCGAGCAGTACTTC. It encodes CASSLGLVFEQYF. The rearrangement uses TRBV27 and TRBJ2-7; D is perhaps TRBD2 (5 bases). Germline V gives CDR1 MNHEY, CDR2 SMNVEV (reference sequence). This CDR3 is built from 13 residues. V was clipped by 6 bases and J by 6 bases, with 15 bases between them.

The chain recombines TRBV7-6 with TRBJ2-1; TRBD2 aligns across 8 bases. Per the germline V gene, CDR1 is SGHVS and CDR2 is FNYEAQ. Unmatched junction bases numbered 11, after V lost 5 bases and J lost 5 bases. This CDR3 is 16 amino acids long. The CDR3 bases are TGTGCCAGCAGCCCGGAAACGGGAGGGGGGAACAATGAGCAGTTCTTC. The encoded protein is CASSPETGGGNNEQFF.

This rearrangement joins TRBV7-8 to TRBJ1-1; maybe TRBD1 (6 bases). The CDR3 runs to 14 residues. Germline V lookup: CDR1 SGHVS, CDR2 FQNEAQ. V lost 2 bases and J lost 1, with 8 bases in between. CDR3 nucleotides: TGTGCCAGCAGCTTATGGGGGGCGAACACTGAAGCTTTCTTT. Residues: CASSLWGANTEAFF.

This clone came up a few times. Other DNA sequences within the sample encode an identical CDR3. V gene TRBV30 combines with J gene TRBJ1-1; D is undetermined. There are 13 residues in the CDR3. Between the trimmed V and J ends, which lost 0 bases and 2 bases, there was a span of 7 bases. In germline, CDR1 is GTSNPN, CDR2 SVGIG (reference sequence). CDR3 nucleotides: TGTGCCTGGAGTGTGTTAGCAAACACTGAAGCTTTCTTT. Its translation is CAWSVLANTEAFF.